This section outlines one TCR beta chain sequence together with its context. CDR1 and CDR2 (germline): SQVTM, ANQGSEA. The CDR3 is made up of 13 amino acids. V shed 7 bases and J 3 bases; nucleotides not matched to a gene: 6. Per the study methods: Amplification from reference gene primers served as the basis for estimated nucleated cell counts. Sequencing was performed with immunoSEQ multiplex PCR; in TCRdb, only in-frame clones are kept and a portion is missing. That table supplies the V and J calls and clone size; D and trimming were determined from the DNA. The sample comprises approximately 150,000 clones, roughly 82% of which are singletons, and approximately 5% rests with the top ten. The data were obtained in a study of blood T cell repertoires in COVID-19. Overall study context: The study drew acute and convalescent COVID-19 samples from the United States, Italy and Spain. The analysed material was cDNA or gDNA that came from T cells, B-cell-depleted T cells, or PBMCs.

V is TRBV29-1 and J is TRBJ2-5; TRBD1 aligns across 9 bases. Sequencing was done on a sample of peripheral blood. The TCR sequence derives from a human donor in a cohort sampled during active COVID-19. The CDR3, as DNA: TGCAGCGCTGGACAGGGGATGGAAGAGACCCAGTACTTC. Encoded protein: CSAGQGMEETQYF.